One TCR beta chain is described in this entry. How the authors handled the data: Estimated nucleated cell counts came from reference gene primer amplification. Data came from immunoSEQ multiplex PCR; TCRdb stores just in-frame clones and leaves some out. Clone size and the V and J calls come from that table; the DNA yielded D and trimming. The sample shows roughly 97,000 clones, about 90% of them seen only once. This sample is part of a study of blood T cell repertoires in COVID-19. The CDR3 extends over 14 amino acids. Trimming pared 1 base from V and 6 bases from J, leaving 9 bases between. Germline CDR1 and CDR2: SEHNR and FQNEAQ (reference sequence).

The specimen was peripheral blood. The sequence was collected from a man between 45 and 60 years old with acute or convalescent COVID-19. The chain couples TRBV7-9 to TRBJ2-2; a weak D match, TRBD1 (6 bases). The CDR3: CASSLDRDAGELFF. The DNA for the CDR3 is TGTGCCAGCAGCTTAGACAGGGACGCCGGGGAGCTGTTTTTT.